Shown below are 7 T cell receptor beta chains from a single sample sequenced in a study of response to subunit inactivated influenza vaccine. TCRdb re-called the RT-PCR reads with MiXCR, one entry per CDR3 protein. The repertoire holds about 520,000 distinct CDR3 sequences, with 7.2% as singletons. The specimen comprised PBMCs from blood, sampled less than 25 months after vaccination. The receptors were sampled from a man aged 45 to 75 who received an inactivated influenza vaccine.

This clonotype was detected many times. J is TRBJ2-1 and V is TRBV5-1, with D uncertain. Trimming pared 0 bases from V and 9 bases from J, leaving 10 bases between. The CDR3 sequence is 13 residues long. Germline V gives CDR1 SGHRS, CDR2 YFSETQ. The CDR3 bases are TGCGCCAGCAGCTTGGTAGGGTCTGGTGAGCAGTTCTTC. The encoded protein is CASSLVGSGEQFF.

In this sample, this clonotype turned up many times. This sequence joins TRBV4-3 and TRBJ1-6; D is undetermined. This CDR3 contains 13 residues. Germline CDR1 and CDR2: LGHNA and YSLEER. V was cut by 0 bases and J by 11 bases, with 8 bases left in between. The CDR3 nucleotides are TGCGCCAGCAGCCAAGATCCTGGCACACCCCTCCACTTT. It specifies CASSQDPGTPLHF.

The chain recombines TRBV3-1 with TRBJ2-1; 12 positions match TRBD2. The ends lost 2 bases at V and 6 bases at J; junction bases unmatched: 8. CDR1 is LGHDT, CDR2 YNNKEL, per germline (reference sequence). This CDR3 is built from 17 residues. CDR3 sequence (DNA): TGTGCCAGCAGCCAACTAGCGGGGGGGCATGGGGCCAATGAGCAGTTCTTC. It encodes CASSQLAGGHGANEQFF.

This clonotype occurred many times. The rearrangement uses TRBV29-1 and TRBJ2-7, with D tentatively TRBD2 (5 bases). Looked up from germline, CDR1 is SQVTM and CDR2 is ANQGSEA. The CDR3 has 12 residues. The ends were cut back, 7 bases at V and 0 bases at J, with 10 bases in the middle. The CDR3 bases are TGCAGCGCCCGCGAGGGCTCCTACGAGCAGTACTTC. Its translation is CSAREGSYEQYF.

V usage is TRBV6-2 or TRBV6-3 and J usage is TRBJ2-7, with D perhaps assigned TRBD1 or TRBD2 (5 bases each). The CDR3 runs 14 residues. Germline CDR1 and CDR2: MNHEY and SVGEGT. V was trimmed by 2 bases and J by 1 base, leaving 9 bases between them. The CDR3 DNA is TGTGCCAGCAGTTACGCAGGGACGTCCTACGAGCAGTACTTC. The encoded protein is CASSYAGTSYEQYF.

In this sample, this clonotype turned up many times. The chain uses TRBV5-1 and TRBJ2-7; TRBD1 matches 7 bases. Looked up from germline, CDR1 is SGHRS and CDR2 is YFSETQ. The CDR3 is made up of 18 amino acids. The junction had 19 bases not matched to a gene; V was cut back by 4 bases and J by 3 bases. CDR3 in amino acids: CASSPGQPTGAQYYEQYF. The CDR3 nucleotides are TGCGCCAGCAGCCCCGGACAACCAACAGGGGCTCAATACTACGAGCAGTACTTC.

The rearrangement joins TRBV4-3 to TRBJ2-2; D may be TRBD1 (5 bases). The V end lost 2 bases, the J end lost 4 bases, and 11 bases lay between the germline ends. CDR3 length: 15 amino acids. From germline, CDR1 is LGHNA and CDR2 YSLEER. The CDR3 region has the DNA TGCGCCAGCAGCCAACGACCAGGGTCCACCGGGGAGCTGTTTTTT. Its protein is CASSQRPGSTGELFF.